This T cell receptor (beta chain) stems from a study of blood T cell repertoires in COVID-19. Libraries were prepared by immunoSEQ multiplex PCR; TCRdb keeps only in-frame clonotypes and omits some of them. The data contain approximately 200,000 clones, 70% to 90% of them singletons. The ends lost 2 bases at V and 4 bases at J; junction bases unmatched: 13. The CDR3 loop spans 17 amino acids. Germline CDR1 KGHSH, CDR2 LQKENI. The receptor's source is a man aged 50 to 59 with acute or convalescent COVID-19. The sample comprised peripheral blood. The chain carries TRBV18 and TRBJ1-1; TRBD1 matches at 7 bases. The CDR3 sequence: CASSPGTGVSVGTEAFF. In DNA form, the CDR3 reads TGTGCCAGCTCACCAGGAACAGGGGTCTCCGTGGGCACTGAAGCTTTCTTT.